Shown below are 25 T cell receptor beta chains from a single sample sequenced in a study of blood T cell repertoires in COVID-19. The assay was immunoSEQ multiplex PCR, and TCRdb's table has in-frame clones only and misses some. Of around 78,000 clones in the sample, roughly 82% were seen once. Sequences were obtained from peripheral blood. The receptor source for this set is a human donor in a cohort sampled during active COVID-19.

The CDR3 DNA is TGCGCCAGCAGCAAACTTCCAGGGGTGAACACTGAAGCTTTCTTT. Protein sequence: CASSKLPGVNTEAFF. The rearrangement uses TRBV5-1 and TRBJ1-1, with D perhaps TRBD1 (6 bases). Germline V CDR1 and CDR2: SGHRS, YFSETQ. The CDR3 is made up of 15 amino acids. V was clipped by 4 bases and J by 0 bases, with 13 bases between them.

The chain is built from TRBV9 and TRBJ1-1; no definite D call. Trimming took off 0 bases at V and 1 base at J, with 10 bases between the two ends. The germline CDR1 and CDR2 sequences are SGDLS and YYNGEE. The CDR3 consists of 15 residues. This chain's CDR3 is CASSVDSVPNTEAFF. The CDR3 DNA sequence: TGTGCCAGCAGCGTAGACTCTGTCCCGAACACTGAAGCTTTCTTT.

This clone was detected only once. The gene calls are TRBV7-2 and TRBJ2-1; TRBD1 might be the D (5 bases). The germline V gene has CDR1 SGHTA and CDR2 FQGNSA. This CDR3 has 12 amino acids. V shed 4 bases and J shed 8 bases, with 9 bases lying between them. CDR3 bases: TGTGCCAGCAGCTCGCAGGGCTATGAGCAGTTCTTC. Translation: CASSSQGYEQFF.

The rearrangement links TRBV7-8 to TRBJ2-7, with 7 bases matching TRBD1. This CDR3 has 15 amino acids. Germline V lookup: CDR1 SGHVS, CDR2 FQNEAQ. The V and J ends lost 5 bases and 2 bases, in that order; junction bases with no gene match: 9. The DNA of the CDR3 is TGTGCCAGCAGCCGACACCGGGACAGAACCTACGAGCAGTACTTC. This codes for CASSRHRDRTYEQYF.

The CDR3 loop reads CASSPPSLDTQYF. The CDR3 DNA sequence: TGTGCCAGCAGCCCCCCCTCTTTAGATACGCAGTATTTT. The rearrangement links TRBV9 to TRBJ2-3; D remains unclear. The ends were cut back, 4 bases at V and 5 bases at J, with 11 bases in the middle. Germline CDR1 is SGDLS and CDR2 is YYNGEE. This CDR3 spans 13 amino acids.

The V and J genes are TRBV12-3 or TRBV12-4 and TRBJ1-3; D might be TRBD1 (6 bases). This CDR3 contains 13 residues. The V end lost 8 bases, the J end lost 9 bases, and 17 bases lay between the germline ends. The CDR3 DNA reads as TGTGCCAGCGGGGGACATTCCGGAGGCACCATATATTTT. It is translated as CASGGHSGGTIYF.

This CDR3 is CASSQGGWTETYEQYF. DNA for the CDR3: TGCGCCAGCAGCCAAGGCGGTTGGACAGAAACTTACGAGCAGTACTTC. The genes are TRBV4-3 and TRBJ2-7, with a tentative D call TRBD1 (6 bases). Germline V lookup: CDR1 LGHNA, CDR2 YSLEER. This CDR3 region has 16 residues. V was shortened by 1 base and J by 4 bases, with 17 bases between the two germline ends.

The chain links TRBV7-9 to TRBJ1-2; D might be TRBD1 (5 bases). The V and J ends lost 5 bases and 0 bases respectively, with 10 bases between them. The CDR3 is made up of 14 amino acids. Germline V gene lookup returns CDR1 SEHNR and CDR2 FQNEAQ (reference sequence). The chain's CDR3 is CASSRGDSNYGYTF. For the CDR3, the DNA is TGTGCCAGCAGCCGGGGGGATTCTAACTATGGCTACACCTTC.

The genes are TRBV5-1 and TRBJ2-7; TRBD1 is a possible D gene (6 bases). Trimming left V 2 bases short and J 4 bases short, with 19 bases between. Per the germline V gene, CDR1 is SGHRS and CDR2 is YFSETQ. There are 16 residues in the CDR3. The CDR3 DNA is TGCGCCAGCAGCTTCCGCTCCCAGGGGACAAGATACGAGCAGTACTTC. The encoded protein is CASSFRSQGTRYEQYF.

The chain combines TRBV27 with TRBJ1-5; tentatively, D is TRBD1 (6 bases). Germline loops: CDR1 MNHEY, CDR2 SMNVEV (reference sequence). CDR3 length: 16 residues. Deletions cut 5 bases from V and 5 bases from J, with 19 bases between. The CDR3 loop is CASSPEYRDTHQPQHF. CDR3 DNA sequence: TGTGCCAGCAGTCCGGAATACCGGGACACACATCAGCCCCAGCATTTT.

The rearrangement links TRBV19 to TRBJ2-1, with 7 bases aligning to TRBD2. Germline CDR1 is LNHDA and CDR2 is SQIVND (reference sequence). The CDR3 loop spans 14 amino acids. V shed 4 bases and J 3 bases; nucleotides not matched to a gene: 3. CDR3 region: CASSTSGGYNEQFF. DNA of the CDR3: TGTGCCAGTAGTACCTCGGGGGGCTACAATGAGCAGTTCTTC. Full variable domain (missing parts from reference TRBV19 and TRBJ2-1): DGGITQSPKYLFRKEGQNVTLSCEQNLNHDAMYWYRQDPGQGLRLIYYSQIVNDFQKGDIAEGYSVSREKKESFPLTVTSAQKNPTAFYLCASSTSGGYNEQFFGPGTRLTVL.

The CDR3 sequence is CASSQSSGDTQYF. As DNA, the CDR3 is TGTGCCAGCAGCCAATCTAGCGGGGATACGCAGTATTTT. The J gene is TRBJ2-3, the V gene TRBV2; 8 nucleotides match TRBD2. Germline V CDR1 and CDR2: SNHLY, FYNNEI. This CDR3 has 13 amino acids. With 6 bases clipped from V and 6 bases from J, the junction kept 5 bases outside the gene matches.

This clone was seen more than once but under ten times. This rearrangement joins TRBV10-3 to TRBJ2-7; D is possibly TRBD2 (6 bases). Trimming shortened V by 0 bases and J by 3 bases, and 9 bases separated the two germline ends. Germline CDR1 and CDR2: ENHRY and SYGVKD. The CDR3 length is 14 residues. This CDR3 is CAISESGGFYEQYF. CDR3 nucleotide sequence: TGTGCCATCAGTGAGTCAGGAGGGTTCTACGAGCAGTACTTC.

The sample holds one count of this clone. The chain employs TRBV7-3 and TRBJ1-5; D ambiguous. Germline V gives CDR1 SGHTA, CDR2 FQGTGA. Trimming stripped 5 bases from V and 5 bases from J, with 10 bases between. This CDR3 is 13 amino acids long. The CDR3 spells CASSHVEDQPQHF. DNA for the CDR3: TGTGCCAGCAGCCATGTTGAGGATCAGCCCCAGCATTTT. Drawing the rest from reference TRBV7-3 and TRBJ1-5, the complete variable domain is GAGVSQTPSNKVTEKGKYVELRCDPISGHTALYWYRQSLGQGPEFLIYFQGTGAADDSGLPNDRFFAVRPEGSVSTLKIQRTERGDSAVYLCASSHVEDQPQHFGDGTRLSIL.

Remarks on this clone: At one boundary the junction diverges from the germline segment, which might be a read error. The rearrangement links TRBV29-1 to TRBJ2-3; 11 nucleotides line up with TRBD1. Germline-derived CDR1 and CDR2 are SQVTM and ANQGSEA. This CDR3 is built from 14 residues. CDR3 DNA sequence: TGCAGCGACTCAACCGGGACAGGGGGTATGAGGGGGACCTTT. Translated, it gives CSDSTGTGGMRGTF.

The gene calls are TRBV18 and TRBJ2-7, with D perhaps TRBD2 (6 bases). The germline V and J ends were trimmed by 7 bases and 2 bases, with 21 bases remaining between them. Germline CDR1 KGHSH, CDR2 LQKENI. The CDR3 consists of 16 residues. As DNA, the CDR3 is TGTGCCAGCTTAACCACCTCAGGGTCTAGCGCCTACGAGCAGTACTTC. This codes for CASLTTSGSSAYEQYF.

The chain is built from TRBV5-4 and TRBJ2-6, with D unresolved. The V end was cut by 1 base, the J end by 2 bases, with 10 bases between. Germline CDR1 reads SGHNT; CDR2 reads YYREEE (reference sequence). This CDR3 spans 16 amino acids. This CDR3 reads CASSLFYGAGANVLTF. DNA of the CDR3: TGTGCCAGCAGCTTGTTTTATGGAGCTGGGGCCAACGTCCTGACTTTC.

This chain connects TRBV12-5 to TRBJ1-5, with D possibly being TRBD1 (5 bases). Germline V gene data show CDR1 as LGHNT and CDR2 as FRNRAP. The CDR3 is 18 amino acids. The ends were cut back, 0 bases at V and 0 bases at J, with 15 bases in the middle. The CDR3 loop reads CASGLVPMTAPSNQPQHF. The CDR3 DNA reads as TGTGCTAGTGGTTTGGTCCCGATGACAGCCCCTAGCAATCAGCCCCAGCATTTT.

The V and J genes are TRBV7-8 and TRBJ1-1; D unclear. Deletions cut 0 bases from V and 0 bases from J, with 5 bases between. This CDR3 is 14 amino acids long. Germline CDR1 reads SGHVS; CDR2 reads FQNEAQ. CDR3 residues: CASSLARVNTEAFF. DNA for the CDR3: TGTGCCAGCAGCTTAGCACGGGTGAACACTGAAGCTTTCTTT.

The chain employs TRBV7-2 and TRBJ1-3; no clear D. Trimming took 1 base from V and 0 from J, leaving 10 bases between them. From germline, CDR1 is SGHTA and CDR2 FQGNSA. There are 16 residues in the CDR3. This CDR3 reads CASSLVVRDSGNTIYF. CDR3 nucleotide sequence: TGTGCCAGCAGCTTAGTAGTCCGAGACTCTGGAAACACCATATATTTT.

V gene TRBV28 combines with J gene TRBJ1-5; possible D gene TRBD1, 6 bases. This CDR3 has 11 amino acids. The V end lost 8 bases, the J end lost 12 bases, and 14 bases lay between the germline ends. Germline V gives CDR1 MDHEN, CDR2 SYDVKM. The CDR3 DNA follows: TGTGCCAGCGGGGGGGGCTCATACCAGCATTTT. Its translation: CASGGGSYQHF.

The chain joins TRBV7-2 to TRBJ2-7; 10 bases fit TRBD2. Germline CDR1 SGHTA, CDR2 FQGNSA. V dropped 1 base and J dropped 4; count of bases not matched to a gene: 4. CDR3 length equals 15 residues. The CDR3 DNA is TGTGCCAGCAGCTTAGTAGCGGGGGGAGGGTACGAGCAGTACTTC. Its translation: CASSLVAGGGYEQYF.

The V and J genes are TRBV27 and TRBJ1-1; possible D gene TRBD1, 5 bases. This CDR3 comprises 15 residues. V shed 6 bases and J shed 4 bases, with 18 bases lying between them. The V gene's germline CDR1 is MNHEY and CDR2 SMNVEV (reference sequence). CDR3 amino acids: CASRYAYGGTTEAFF. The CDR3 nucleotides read TGTGCCAGCAGATACGCCTACGGGGGGACCACTGAAGCTTTCTTT.

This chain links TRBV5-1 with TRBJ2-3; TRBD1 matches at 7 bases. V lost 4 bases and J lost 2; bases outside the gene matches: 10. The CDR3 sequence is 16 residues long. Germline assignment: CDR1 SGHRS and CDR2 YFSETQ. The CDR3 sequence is CASSALPGQSTDTQYF. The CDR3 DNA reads TGCGCCAGCAGCGCACTCCCGGGACAGTCCACAGATACGCAGTATTTT.

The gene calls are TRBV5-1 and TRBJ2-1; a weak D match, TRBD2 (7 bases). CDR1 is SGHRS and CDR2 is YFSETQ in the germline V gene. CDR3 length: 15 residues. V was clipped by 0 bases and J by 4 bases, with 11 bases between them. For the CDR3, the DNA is TGCGCCAGCAGCTTGGAGGGGGGGCCTTACAATGAGCAGTTCTTC. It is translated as CASSLEGGPYNEQFF.